The rows below give T cell receptor beta chains drawn from one sample of a study of blood T cell repertoires in COVID-19. Only in-frame clones appear in the TCRdb table, and some are missing; sequencing was by immunoSEQ multiplex PCR. The sample lists 100,000 to 150,000 clones; around 86% were seen once. The sequenced material came from peripheral blood. The receptors were gathered from a woman aged 70-85 years with acute or convalescent COVID-19. Both conserved end residues are part of each CDR3. The order of the fields is D gene, clone size, J gene, V gene, CDR3 protein, CDR3 DNA. D genes are given only for firm matches. Not all rows give a size; the values are once, few, many and, for expanded clones, a class.

D: TRBD1; size: -; J: TRBJ1-6; V: TRBV3-1/TRBV3-2; CDR3: CASSQGLGQGNSPLHF; DNA: TGTGCCAGCAGCCAAGGTTTGGGACAGGGTAATTCACCCCTCCACTTT
D: -; size: -; J: TRBJ1-5; V: TRBV5-5; CDR3: CASSSVLDQPQHF; DNA: TGTGCCAGCAGCTCGGTACTGGATCAGCCCCAGCATTTT
D: TRBD1; size: -; J: TRBJ2-7; V: TRBV13; CDR3: CASSYGTGSEQYF; DNA: TGTGCCAGCAGTTACGGGACAGGGAGTGAGCAGTACTTC
D: TRBD1; size: once; J: TRBJ1-2; V: TRBV2; CDR3: CASSPDRAGYTF; DNA: TGTGCCAGCAGCCCCGACAGGGCTGGCTACACCTTC
D: TRBD1; size: -; J: TRBJ1-2; V: TRBV12-3/TRBV12-4; CDR3: CASSITGDYGYTF; DNA: TGTGCCAGCAGCATAACAGGGGACTATGGCTACACCTTC
D: TRBD2; size: -; J: TRBJ2-5; V: TRBV5-1; CDR3: CASSARGVQETQYF; DNA: TGCGCCAGCAGCGCACGGGGGGTCCAAGAGACCCAGTACTTC
D: TRBD1; size: -; J: TRBJ2-7; V: TRBV10-1; CDR3: CASSVGGPQGEQYF; DNA: TGCGCCAGCAGTGTAGGGGGCCCTCAGGGCGAGCAGTACTTC
D: -; size: -; J: TRBJ1-3; V: TRBV19; CDR3: CASSLISGNTIYF; DNA: TGTGCCAGTAGCCTTATCTCTGGAAACACCATATATTTT
D: TRBD1; size: -; J: TRBJ2-7; V: TRBV5-1; CDR3: CASSYPRTGLPSYEQYF; DNA: TGCGCCAGCAGCTACCCTCGGACAGGGCTCCCTTCCTACGAGCAGTACTTC
D: TRBD1; size: -; J: TRBJ1-2; V: TRBV12-5; CDR3: CASGFQGAGYTF; DNA: TGTGCTAGTGGTTTCCAGGGGGCTGGCTACACCTTC
D: TRBD1; size: few; J: TRBJ1-2; V: TRBV27; CDR3: CASSSPTGGAHGYTF; DNA: TGTGCCAGCAGTTCCCCAACAGGGGGCGCGCATGGCTACACCTTC
D: -; size: -; J: TRBJ1-6; V: TRBV19; CDR3: CASSISRYNSPLHF; DNA: TGTGCCAGTAGTATTTCACGGTATAATTCACCCCTCCACTTT
D: TRBD1; size: once; J: TRBJ1-4; V: TRBV2; CDR3: CASSETGQGAEKLFF; DNA: TGTGCCAGCAGTGAGACTGGACAGGGGGCTGAAAAACTGTTTTTT
D: -; size: -; J: TRBJ1-1; V: TRBV5-4; CDR3: CASSHITWGSLNTEAFF; DNA: TGTGCCAGCAGCCATATTACTTGGGGCAGCTTGAACACTGAAGCTTTCTTT
D: TRBD1; size: -; J: TRBJ1-1; V: TRBV19; CDR3: CASTYNSPTGTVNTEAFF; DNA: TGTGCCAGTACTTATAATTCCCCCACCGGGACAGTGAACACTGAAGCTTTCTTT
D: -; size: -; J: TRBJ1-2; V: TRBV2; CDR3: CASSPTRYGYTF; DNA: TGTGCCAGCAGTCCAACTCGTTATGGCTACACCTTC
D: -; size: -; J: TRBJ2-7; V: TRBV7-9; CDR3: CASSLRSGQGYFHDEQYF; DNA: TGTGCCAGCAGCTTGAGGTCCGGGCAGGGTTATTTCCACGACGAGCAGTACTTC
D: -; size: -; J: TRBJ1-1; V: TRBV6-5; CDR3: CASSPGTLMNTEAFF; DNA: TGTGCCAGCAGCCCCGGGACATTGATGAACACTGAAGCTTTCTTT
D: -; size: once; J: TRBJ2-1; V: TRBV11-3; CDR3: CASSLVGGRGNEQFF; DNA: TGTGCCAGCAGCTTAGTAGGGGGTAGGGGCAATGAGCAGTTCTTC
D: -; size: -; J: TRBJ2-3; V: TRBV4-2; CDR3: CASSQDRLATDTQYF; DNA: TGTGCCAGCAGCCAAGACCGGCTAGCAACAGATACGCAGTATTTT
D: TRBD1; size: once; J: TRBJ1-2; V: TRBV10-3; CDR3: CAISESPRQGSYGYTF; DNA: TGTGCCATCAGTGAGTCCCCCCGACAGGGGAGCTATGGCTACACCTTC
D: -; size: -; J: TRBJ2-5; V: TRBV25-1; CDR3: CASSRPGLSTAQYF; DNA: TGTGCCAGCAGTCGTCCGGGACTTTCGACCGCCCAGTACTTC
D: TRBD1; size: few; J: TRBJ1-1; V: TRBV7-9; CDR3: CASSPNRGTANTEAFF; DNA: TGTGCCAGCAGCCCAAATAGGGGGACAGCGAACACTGAAGCTTTCTTT
D: TRBD2; size: -; J: TRBJ2-2; V: TRBV18; CDR3: CASSLGTSATGELFF; DNA: TGTGCCAGCTCACTCGGGACTAGCGCAACCGGGGAGCTGTTTTTT
D: -; size: -; J: TRBJ2-2; V: TRBV30; CDR3: CAWRENRVAGELFF; DNA: TGTGCCTGGAGGGAAAACAGGGTAGCCGGGGAGCTGTTTTTT
D: -; size: -; J: TRBJ2-1; V: TRBV12-3/TRBV12-4; CDR3: CASSPERNEQFF; DNA: TGTGCCAGCAGTCCGGAGCGTAATGAGCAGTTCTTC
D: TRBD1; size: -; J: TRBJ1-2; V: TRBV13; CDR3: CASSLQGENGYTF; DNA: TGTGCCAGCAGCCTACAGGGGGAGAATGGCTACACCTTC
D: TRBD2; size: -; J: TRBJ2-1; V: TRBV19; CDR3: CASSVRLAGGQYNEQFF; DNA: TGTGCCAGTAGTGTCCGTTTAGCGGGGGGGCAATACAATGAGCAGTTCTTC
D: -; size: -; J: TRBJ1-2; V: TRBV5-4; CDR3: CASSFQAPGYGYTF; DNA: TGTGCCAGCAGCTTTCAGGCCCCGGGGTATGGCTACACCTTC
D: -; size: -; J: TRBJ1-2; V: TRBV4-1; CDR3: CASSHTGTFYGYTF; DNA: TGCGCCAGCAGCCATACCGGGACTTTCTATGGCTACACCTTC
D: -; size: -; J: TRBJ2-1; V: TRBV19; CDR3: CASSIDPGGYRGYNEQFF; DNA: TGTGCCAGTAGTATAGATCCAGGGGGGTATCGGGGCTACAATGAGCAGTTCTTC
D: -; size: few; J: TRBJ1-6; V: TRBV5-4; CDR3: CASSLGPPSSYNSPLHF; DNA: TGTGCCAGCAGCTTGGGACCTCCTAGCTCCTATAATTCACCCCTCCACTTT
D: TRBD1; size: -; J: TRBJ1-1; V: TRBV3-1/TRBV3-2; CDR3: CASSQRDRVKEAFF; DNA: TGTGCCAGCAGCCAACGGGACAGGGTAAAGGAAGCTTTCTTT
D: -; size: -; J: TRBJ1-1; V: TRBV7-9; CDR3: CASTQTVNTEAFF; DNA: TGTGCCAGCACCCAGACAGTGAACACTGAAGCTTTCTTT
D: -; size: -; J: TRBJ2-5; V: TRBV7-6; CDR3: CASSLGGVTYKETQYF; DNA: TGTGCCAGCAGCTTAGGGGGAGTTACGTACAAAGAGACCCAGTACTTC
D: -; size: -; J: TRBJ1-5; V: TRBV11-3; CDR3: CASSARGQPQHF; DNA: TGTGCCAGCAGCGCTAGGGGTCAGCCCCAGCATTTT
D: -; size: -; J: TRBJ1-2; V: TRBV19; CDR3: CASSAVGPPNYGYTF; DNA: TGTGCCAGTAGTGCCGTGGGGCCTCCTAACTATGGCTACACCTTC
D: TRBD1; size: -; J: TRBJ1-6; V: TRBV11-3; CDR3: CASRGQGSSPLHF; DNA: TGTGCCAGCAGGGGACAGGGGAGTTCACCCCTCCACTTT
D: -; size: -; J: TRBJ1-5; V: TRBV29-1; CDR3: CSVGGQNQPQHF; DNA: TGCAGCGTTGGGGGGCAAAATCAGCCCCAGCATTTT
D: TRBD1; size: -; J: TRBJ2-2; V: TRBV12-5; CDR3: CASGAGQANTGELFF; DNA: TGTGCTAGTGGGGCCGGACAGGCTAACACCGGGGAGCTGTTTTTT
D: -; size: -; J: TRBJ1-6; V: TRBV28; CDR3: CASSLGANSPLHF; DNA: TGTGCCAGCAGTTTGGGGGCTAATTCACCCCTCCACTTT
D: -; size: -; J: TRBJ2-7; V: TRBV30; CDR3: CAWSVHRDEQYF; DNA: TGTGCCTGGAGTGTACATCGTGACGAGCAGTACTTC
D: -; size: -; J: TRBJ2-7; V: TRBV3-1/TRBV3-2; CDR3: CASSGTGSSYEQYF; DNA: TGTGCCAGCAGCGGAACGGGGAGCTCCTACGAGCAGTACTTC
D: TRBD2; size: -; J: TRBJ2-1; V: TRBV9; CDR3: CASTLLAGGLDEQFF; DNA: TGTGCCAGCACCCTCCTAGCGGGGGGGCTTGATGAGCAGTTCTTC
D: -; size: -; J: TRBJ1-5; V: TRBV5-1; CDR3: CASSLEPGPNQPQHF; DNA: TGCGCCAGCAGCTTGGAGCCAGGGCCAAATCAGCCCCAGCATTTT
D: TRBD2; size: once; J: TRBJ2-7; V: TRBV25-1; CDR3: CASWGGVYEQYF; DNA: TGTGCCAGCTGGGGGGGGGTCTACGAGCAGTACTTC
D: -; size: -; J: TRBJ1-2; V: TRBV2; CDR3: CARIQGRGYGYTF; DNA: TGTGCCAGGATACAGGGACGGGGCTATGGCTACACCTTC
D: -; size: -; J: TRBJ2-2; V: TRBV7-9; CDR3: CASSLFGERTGELFF; DNA: TGTGCCAGCAGCCTTTTTGGAGAGCGGACCGGGGAGCTGTTTTTT
D: -; size: -; J: TRBJ1-6; V: TRBV30; CDR3: CAWSALYNSPLHF; DNA: TGTGCCTGGAGTGCCCTTTATAATTCACCCCTCCACTTT
D: TRBD1; size: -; J: TRBJ1-6; V: TRBV2; CDR3: CASSERTGPSPLHF; DNA: TGTGCCAGCAGTGAACGGACAGGGCCTTCACCCCTCCACTTT
D: -; size: -; J: TRBJ1-3; V: TRBV28; CDR3: CASSSTALGNTIYF; DNA: TGTGCCAGCAGCTCGACAGCCCTCGGAAACACCATATATTTT
D: TRBD1; size: -; J: TRBJ1-5; V: TRBV18; CDR3: CASSPGIAGGGDQPQHF; DNA: TGTGCCAGCTCACCGGGCATAGCAGGGGGCGGCGATCAGCCCCAGCATTTT